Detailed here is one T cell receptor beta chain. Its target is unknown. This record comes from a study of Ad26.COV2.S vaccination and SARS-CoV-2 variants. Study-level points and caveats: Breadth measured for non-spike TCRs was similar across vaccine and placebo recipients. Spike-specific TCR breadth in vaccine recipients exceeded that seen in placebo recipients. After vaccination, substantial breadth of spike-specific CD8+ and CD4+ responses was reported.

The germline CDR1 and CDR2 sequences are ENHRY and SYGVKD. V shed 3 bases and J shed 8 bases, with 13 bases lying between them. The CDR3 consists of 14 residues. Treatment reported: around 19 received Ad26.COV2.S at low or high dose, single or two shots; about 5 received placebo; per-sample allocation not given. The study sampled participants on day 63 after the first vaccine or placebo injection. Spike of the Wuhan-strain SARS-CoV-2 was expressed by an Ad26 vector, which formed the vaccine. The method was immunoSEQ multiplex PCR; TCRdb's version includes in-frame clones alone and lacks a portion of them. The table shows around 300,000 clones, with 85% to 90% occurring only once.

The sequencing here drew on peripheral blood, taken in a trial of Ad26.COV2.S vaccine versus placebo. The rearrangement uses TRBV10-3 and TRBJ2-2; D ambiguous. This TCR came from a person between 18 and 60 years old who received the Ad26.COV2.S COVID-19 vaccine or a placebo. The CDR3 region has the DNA TGTGCCATCAGTGACCTCAAGGGTCAGGGGGAGCTGTTTTTT. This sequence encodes CAISDLKGQGELFF.